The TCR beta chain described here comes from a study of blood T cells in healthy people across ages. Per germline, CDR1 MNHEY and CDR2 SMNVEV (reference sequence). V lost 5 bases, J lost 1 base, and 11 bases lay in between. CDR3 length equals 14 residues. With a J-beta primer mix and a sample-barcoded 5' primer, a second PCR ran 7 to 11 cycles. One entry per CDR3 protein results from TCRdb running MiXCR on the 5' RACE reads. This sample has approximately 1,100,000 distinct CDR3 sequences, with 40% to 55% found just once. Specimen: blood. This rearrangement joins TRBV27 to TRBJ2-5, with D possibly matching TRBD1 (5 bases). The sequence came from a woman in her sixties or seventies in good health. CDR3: CASSPSRVQETQYF. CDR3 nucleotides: TGTGCCAGCAGTCCAAGCAGGGTCCAAGAGACCCAGTACTTC.